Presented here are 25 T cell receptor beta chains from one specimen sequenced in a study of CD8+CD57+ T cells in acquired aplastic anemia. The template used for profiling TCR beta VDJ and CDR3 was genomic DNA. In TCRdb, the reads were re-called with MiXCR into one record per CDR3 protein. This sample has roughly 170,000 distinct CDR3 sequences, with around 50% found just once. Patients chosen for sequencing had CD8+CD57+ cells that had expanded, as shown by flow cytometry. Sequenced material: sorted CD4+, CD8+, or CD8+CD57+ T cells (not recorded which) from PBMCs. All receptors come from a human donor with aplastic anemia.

The CDR3 DNA sequence: TGTGCCAGCAGCAACCAGCGGGACACAGAGAACACTGAAGCTTTCTTT. It is translated as CASSNQRDTENTEAFF. V and J are TRBV6-1 and TRBJ1-1, with D possibly matching TRBD1 (6 bases). The ends were cut back, 6 bases at V and 1 base at J, with 18 bases in the middle. This CDR3 is built from 16 residues. CDR1 is MNHNS, CDR2 SASEGT, per germline.

DNA for the CDR3: TGCAGCGTCGGGACAGGTGACGAGCAGTACTTC. Translation: CSVGTGDEQYF. The chain links TRBV29-1 to TRBJ2-7, with TRBD1 identical over 8 bases. Unmatched junction bases numbered 3, after V lost 6 bases and J lost 5 bases. The CDR3 length is 11 residues. Per germline, CDR1 SQVTM and CDR2 ANQGSEA.

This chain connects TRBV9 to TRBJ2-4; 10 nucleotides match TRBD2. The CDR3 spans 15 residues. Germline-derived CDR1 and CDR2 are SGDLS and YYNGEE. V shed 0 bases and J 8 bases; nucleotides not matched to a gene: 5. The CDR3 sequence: CASSVGNSGGHIQYF. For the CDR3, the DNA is TGTGCCAGCAGCGTAGGGAATAGCGGGGGGCACATTCAGTACTTC.

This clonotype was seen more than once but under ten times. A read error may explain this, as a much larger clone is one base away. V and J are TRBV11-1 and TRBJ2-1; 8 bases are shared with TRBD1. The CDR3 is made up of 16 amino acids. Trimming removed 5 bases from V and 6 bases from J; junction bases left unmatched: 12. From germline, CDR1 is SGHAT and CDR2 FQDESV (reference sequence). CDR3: CASSPRLITGGNEQFF. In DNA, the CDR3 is TGTGCCAGCAGCCCACGGTTGATCACAGGGGGCAATGAGCAGTTCTTC.

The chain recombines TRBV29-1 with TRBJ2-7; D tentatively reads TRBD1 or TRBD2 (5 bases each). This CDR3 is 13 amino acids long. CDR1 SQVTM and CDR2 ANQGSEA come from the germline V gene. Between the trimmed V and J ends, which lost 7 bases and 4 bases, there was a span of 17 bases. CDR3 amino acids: CSAVRDEFYEQYF. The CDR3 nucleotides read TGCAGCGCTGTCCGGGACGAATTTTACGAGCAGTACTTC.

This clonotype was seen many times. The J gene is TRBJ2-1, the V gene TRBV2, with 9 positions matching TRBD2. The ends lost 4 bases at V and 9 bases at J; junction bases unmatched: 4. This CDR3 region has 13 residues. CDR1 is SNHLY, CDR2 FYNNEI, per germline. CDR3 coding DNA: TGTGCCAGCAGTGTACAGCGGGGGGTTGAGCAGTTCTTC. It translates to CASSVQRGVEQFF.

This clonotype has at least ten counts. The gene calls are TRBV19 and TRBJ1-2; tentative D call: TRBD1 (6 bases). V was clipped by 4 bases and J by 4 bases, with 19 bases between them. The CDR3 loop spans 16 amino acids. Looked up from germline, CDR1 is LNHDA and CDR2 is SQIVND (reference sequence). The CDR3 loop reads CASSTLDSRFSYGYTF. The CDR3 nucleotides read TGTGCCAGTAGTACCCTGGACAGCCGTTTCTCCTATGGCTACACCTTC.

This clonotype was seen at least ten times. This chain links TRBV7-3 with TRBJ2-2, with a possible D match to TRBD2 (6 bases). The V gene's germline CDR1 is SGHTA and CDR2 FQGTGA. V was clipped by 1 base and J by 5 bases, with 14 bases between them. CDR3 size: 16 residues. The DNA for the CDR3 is TGTGCCAGCAGCTTAAGCCCGCAGGCGGGGACCGGGGAGCTGTTTTTT. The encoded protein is CASSLSPQAGTGELFF.

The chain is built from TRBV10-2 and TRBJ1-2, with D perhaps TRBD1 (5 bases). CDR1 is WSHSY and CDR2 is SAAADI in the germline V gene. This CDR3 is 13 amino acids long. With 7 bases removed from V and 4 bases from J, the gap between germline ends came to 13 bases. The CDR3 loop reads CASTTGDLYGYTF. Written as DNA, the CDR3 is TGCGCCAGCACTACAGGCGACCTCTATGGCTACACCTTC.

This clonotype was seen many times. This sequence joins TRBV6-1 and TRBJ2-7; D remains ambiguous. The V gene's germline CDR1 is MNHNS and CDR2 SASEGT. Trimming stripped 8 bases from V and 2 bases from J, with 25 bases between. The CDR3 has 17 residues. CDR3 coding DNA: TGTGCCAGCTATCGGCAGGACCGATTCGATACTCCCTACGAGCAGTACTTC. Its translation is CASYRQDRFDTPYEQYF.

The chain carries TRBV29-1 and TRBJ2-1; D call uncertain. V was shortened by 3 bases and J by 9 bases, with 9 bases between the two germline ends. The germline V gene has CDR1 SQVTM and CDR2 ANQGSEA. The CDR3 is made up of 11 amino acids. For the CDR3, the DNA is TGCAGCGTTGAGGGTGTGGTTGAGCAGTTCTTC. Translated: CSVEGVVEQFF.

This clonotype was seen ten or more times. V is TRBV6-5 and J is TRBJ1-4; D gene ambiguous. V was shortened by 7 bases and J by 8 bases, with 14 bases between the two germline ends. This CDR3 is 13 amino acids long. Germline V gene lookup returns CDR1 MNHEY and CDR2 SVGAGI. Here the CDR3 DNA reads TGTGCCAGCACCGCAAGGAGGGAGGAAAAACTGTTTTTT. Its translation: CASTARREEKLFF.

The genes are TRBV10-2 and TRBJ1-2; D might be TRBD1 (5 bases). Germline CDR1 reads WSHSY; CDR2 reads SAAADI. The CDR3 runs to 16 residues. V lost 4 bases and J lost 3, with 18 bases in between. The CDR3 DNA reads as TGCGCCAGCAGTGGCCGAATAGGGGCGGGGGACTATGGCTACACCTTC. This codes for CASSGRIGAGDYGYTF.

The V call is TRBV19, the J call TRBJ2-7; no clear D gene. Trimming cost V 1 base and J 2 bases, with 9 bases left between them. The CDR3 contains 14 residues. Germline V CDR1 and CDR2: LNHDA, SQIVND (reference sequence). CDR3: CASSIVSGTYEQYF. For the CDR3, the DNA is TGTGCCAGTAGTATAGTAAGTGGGACCTACGAGCAGTACTTC.

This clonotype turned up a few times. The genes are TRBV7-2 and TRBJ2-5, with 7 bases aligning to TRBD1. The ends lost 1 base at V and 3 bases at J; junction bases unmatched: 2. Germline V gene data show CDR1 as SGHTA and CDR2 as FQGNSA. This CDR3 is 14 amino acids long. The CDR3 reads CASSLDRGKETQYF. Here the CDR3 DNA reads TGTGCCAGCAGCTTAGACAGGGGAAAAGAGACCCAGTACTTC.

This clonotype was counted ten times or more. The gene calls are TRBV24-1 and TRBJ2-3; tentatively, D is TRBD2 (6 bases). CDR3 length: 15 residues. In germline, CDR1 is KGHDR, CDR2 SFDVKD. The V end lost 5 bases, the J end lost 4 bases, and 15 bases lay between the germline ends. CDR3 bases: TGTGCCACCAGTGGAAACGGGGGAAGAGCAGATACGCAGTATTTT. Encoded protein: CATSGNGGRADTQYF.

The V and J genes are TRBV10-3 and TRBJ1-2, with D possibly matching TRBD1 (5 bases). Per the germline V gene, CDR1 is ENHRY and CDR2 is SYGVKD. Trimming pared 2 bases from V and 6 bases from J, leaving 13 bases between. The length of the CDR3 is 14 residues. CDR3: CAISETAGQDGYTF. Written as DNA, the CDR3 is TGTGCCATCAGTGAGACGGCAGGGCAAGATGGCTACACCTTC.

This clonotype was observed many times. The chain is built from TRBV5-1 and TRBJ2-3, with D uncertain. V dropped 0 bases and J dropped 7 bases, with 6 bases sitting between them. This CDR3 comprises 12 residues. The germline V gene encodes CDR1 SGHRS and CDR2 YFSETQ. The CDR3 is CASSLAANTQYF. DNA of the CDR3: TGCGCCAGCAGCTTGGCGGCAAATACGCAGTATTTT.

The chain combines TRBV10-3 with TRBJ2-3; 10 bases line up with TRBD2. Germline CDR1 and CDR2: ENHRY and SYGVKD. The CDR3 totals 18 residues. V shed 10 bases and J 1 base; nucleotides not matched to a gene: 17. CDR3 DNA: TGTGCCACGGCACTAGCGGGGTCCCGTACTCTACGCACAGATACGCAGTATTTT. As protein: CATALAGSRTLRTDTQYF.

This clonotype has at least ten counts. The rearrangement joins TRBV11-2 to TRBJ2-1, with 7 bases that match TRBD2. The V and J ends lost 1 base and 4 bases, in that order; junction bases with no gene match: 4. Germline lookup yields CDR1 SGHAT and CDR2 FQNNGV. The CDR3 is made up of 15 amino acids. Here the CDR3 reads CASSLGTRSYNEQFF. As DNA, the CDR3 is TGTGCCAGCAGCTTAGGGACTAGGTCGTACAATGAGCAGTTCTTC.

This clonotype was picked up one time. The CDR3 spells CASSERTGTSYEQYF. CDR3 DNA sequence: TGTGCCAGCAGCGAGAGAACAGGGACTTCCTACGAGCAGTACTTC. The V and J genes are TRBV2 and TRBJ2-7; the D call may be TRBD1 or TRBD2 (6 bases each). Trimming left V 6 bases short and J 1 base short, with 16 bases between. The CDR3 spans 15 residues. Looked up from germline, CDR1 is SNHLY and CDR2 is FYNNEI.

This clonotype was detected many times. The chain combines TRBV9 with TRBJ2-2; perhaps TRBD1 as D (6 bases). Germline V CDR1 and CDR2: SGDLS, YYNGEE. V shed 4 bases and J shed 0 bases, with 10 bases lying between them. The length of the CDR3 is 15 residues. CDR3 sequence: CASSSNRANTGELFF. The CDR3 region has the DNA TGTGCCAGCAGCAGTAACAGGGCGAACACCGGGGAGCTGTTTTTT.

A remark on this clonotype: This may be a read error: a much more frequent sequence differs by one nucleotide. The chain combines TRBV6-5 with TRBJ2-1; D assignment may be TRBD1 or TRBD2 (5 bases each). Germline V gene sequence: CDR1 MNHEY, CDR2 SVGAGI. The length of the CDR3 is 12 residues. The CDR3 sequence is CVSSYSGRGEFF. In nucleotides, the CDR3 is TGTGTCAGCAGTTACTCTGGACGAGGGGAGTTCTTC.

The CDR3 nucleotides read TGTGCCAGCGGGGGACTAGCGGGGGAACGATACGAGCAGTACTTC. This sequence encodes CASGGLAGERYEQYF. The V call is TRBV7-9, the J call TRBJ2-7, with 14 bases that match TRBD2. The V and J ends lost 8 bases and 4 bases, in that order; junction bases with no gene match: 7. This CDR3 spans 15 amino acids. Germline V gene sequence: CDR1 SEHNR, CDR2 FQNEAQ (reference sequence). The full variable domain, rest sourced from reference TRBV7-9 and TRBJ2-7, is DTGVSQNPRHKITKRGQNVTFRCDPISEHNRLYWYRQTLGQGPEFLTYFQNEAQLEKSRLLSDRFSAERPKGSFSTLEIQRTEQGDSAMYLCASGGLAGERYEQYFGPGTRLTVT.

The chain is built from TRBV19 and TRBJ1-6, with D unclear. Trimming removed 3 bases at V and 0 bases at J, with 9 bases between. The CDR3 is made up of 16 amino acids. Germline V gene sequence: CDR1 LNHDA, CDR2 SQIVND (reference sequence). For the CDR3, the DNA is TGTGCCAGTAGTATGCAAACGAGCTCCTATAATTCACCCCTCCACTTT. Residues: CASSMQTSSYNSPLHF.